What follows are 26 T cell receptor beta chains derived from one specimen sequenced in a study of T cell clonality in common variable immunodeficiency. Points from the study as a whole: Reportedly, TCR beta sequences from common variable immunodeficiency showed fewer deletions and N-nucleotide insertions.

Measured with immunoSEQ multiplex PCR; TCRdb has only the in-frame clones, and not every one. Altogether tens of thousands of clones were found in the sample, and no singletons occur. No cognate antigen is known for these TCRs. Material for sequencing was peripheral blood mononuclear cells. These receptors were taken from a human donor with common variable immunodeficiency.

Comment on this clone: The read halts 3 residues ahead of the CDR3 end, with the missing end drawn from the germline J gene. The chain joins TRBV7-7 to TRBJ2-5, with TRBD2 identical over 12 bases. V shed 1 base and J 7 bases; nucleotides not matched to a gene: 4. The CDR3 is 15 amino acids. CDR1 SSHAT and CDR2 FNYEAQ come from the germline V gene (reference sequence). CDR3 sequence: CASSLGLAGVGTQYF. The covered CDR3 bases are TGTGCCAGCAGCTTAGGACTAGCGGGAGTGGGGACC.

As concerns this clone: The read finishes 3 residues shy of the CDR3 end, and the germline J gene is used to complete it. The J gene is TRBJ2-5, the V gene TRBV7-8, with a possible D match to TRBD2 (6 bases). This CDR3 is 12 amino acids long. V lost 5 bases, J lost 5 bases, and 9 bases lay in between. The V gene's germline CDR1 is SGHVS and CDR2 FQNEAQ. The CDR3 sequence: CASSHRGETQYF. The sequenced CDR3 bases are TGTGCCAGCAGCCATCGGGGGGAGACC.

Judged by abundance, this clone is medium-sized. CDR3 bases read: TGTGCCAGCAGCTCGGACAGTACTGGC. Translated, it gives CASSSDSTG. The full CDR3 protein is CASSSDSTGYTF. The chain has TRBV9 and TRBJ1-2; D possibly corresponds to TRBD1 (6 bases). The read stops 3 residues short of the end of the CDR3; the missing end is completed from the germline J gene. Germline CDR1 is SGDLS and CDR2 is YYNGEE. V was clipped by 4 bases and J by 7 bases, with 11 bases between them. This CDR3 is built from 12 residues.

Turning to this clone: The CDR3 is cut off 3 residues early in the read; its end comes from the germline J gene. This chain joins TRBV7-8 and TRBJ2-7; TRBD1 agrees at 7 bases. Germline CDR1 is SGHVS and CDR2 is FQNEAQ. V was pared by 1 base and J by 2 bases, with 11 bases of the junction left unmatched. The CDR3 has 17 amino acids. CDR3 residues: CASSLVVIPTGPYEQYF. The covered CDR3 bases are TGTGCCAGCAGCTTAGTTGTTATTCCGACAGGGCCCTACGAG.

This clone was seen at least ten times. From the germline J gene comes the end of the CDR3, since the read stops 3 residues before it. The same CDR3 also results from other DNA sequences found in this sample. The rearrangement joins TRBV19 to TRBJ1-2, with unresolved D. The CDR3 extends over 13 amino acids. Trimming shortened V by 3 bases and J by 4 bases, and 9 bases separated the two germline ends. Germline V lookup: CDR1 LNHDA, CDR2 SQIVND (reference sequence). CDR3 bases read: TGTGCCAGTAGTATTTTTGGCAGCTATGGC. Protein sequence: CASSIFGSYG. In full, the CDR3 reads CASSIFGSYGYTF.

A remark on this clone: With the read ending 3 residues before the CDR3 end, the germline J gene is used to fill in that end. The chain employs TRBV6-4 and TRBJ2-1; D possibly corresponds to TRBD1 (5 bases). This CDR3 region has 14 residues. Germline V gene sequence: CDR1 MRHNA, CDR2 SNTAGT. V lost 3 bases and J 3 bases, leaving 9 bases between the germline ends. CDR3 bases read: TGTGCCAGCAGTGAGGGGCTAGACTACAATGAG. Encoded protein: CASSEGLDYNE. The whole CDR3 is CASSEGLDYNEQFF.

Turning to this clone: The read ends 3 residues shy of where the CDR3 ends; the end is completed using the germline J gene. This chain links TRBV7-9 with TRBJ2-7; D not resolved. V was trimmed by 2 bases and J by 3 bases, leaving 8 bases between them. CDR3 length: 13 residues. Looked up from germline, CDR1 is SEHNR and CDR2 is FQNEAQ (reference sequence). The sequenced part of the CDR3 DNA is TGTGCCAGCAGCTTAAAGCGTGACTACGAG. This encodes CASSLKRDYE. The CDR3, in full, reads CASSLKRDYEQYF.

In its sample, this clone was seen a few times. The CDR3 is cut off 3 residues early in the read; its end comes from the germline J gene. The V gene is TRBV20-1, the J gene TRBJ1-1; unclear D gene. V lost 3 bases to trimming and J lost 4 bases, with 9 bases between them. The CDR3 loop spans 12 amino acids. Germline V gene lookup returns CDR1 DFQATT and CDR2 SNEGSKA (reference sequence). CDR3 DNA, as far as it was read: TGCAGTGCTAGCCGGGGAGGCACTGAA. It encodes CSASRGGTE. The complete CDR3 sequence is CSASRGGTEAFF.

This clone has ten or more counts. Read data end 3 residues before the CDR3 end; the end is taken from the germline J gene. The V and J genes are TRBV2 and TRBJ2-7; maybe TRBD2 (5 bases). The V and J ends lost 8 bases and 1 base respectively, with 15 bases between them. This CDR3 has 14 residues. Germline loops: CDR1 SNHLY, CDR2 FYNNEI. CDR3 bases read: TGTGCCAGCCTTCGCGGGTTAGGGTCCTACGAG. Residues: CASLRGLGSYE. In full, the CDR3 is CASLRGLGSYEQYF.

The CDR3 bases that were read are TGCAGTGCTAGAGAGCAGATCAATAAGACC. Its protein is CSAREQINKT. The whole CDR3 reads CSAREQINKTQYF. V is TRBV20-1 and J is TRBJ2-5; no clear D gene. The read ends 3 residues early relative to the CDR3; the germline J gene fills the gap. There are 13 residues in the CDR3. Trimming shortened V by 0 bases and J by 6 bases, and 11 bases separated the two germline ends. CDR1 DFQATT and CDR2 SNEGSKA come from the germline V gene (reference sequence).

This clone was seen many times. CDR3 DNA (partial): TGTGCCAGCAGTTTACAAGGGGGAACTACG. Its protein is CASSLQGGTT. The whole CDR3 protein is CASSLQGGTTQYF. The chain links TRBV6-2 or TRBV6-3 to TRBJ2-3; D may be TRBD1 (6 bases). With the read ending 3 residues before the CDR3 end, the germline J gene is used to fill in that end. The length of the CDR3 is 13 residues. CDR1 and CDR2 from the germline V gene are MNHEY and SVGEGT. Deletions cut 4 bases from V and 8 bases from J, with 13 bases between.

Many counts were recorded for this clone. Coverage ceases 3 residues before the CDR3 finishes, and the germline J gene fills in the end. The J gene is TRBJ1-2, the V gene TRBV5-5, with D possibly being TRBD1 (5 bases). CDR3 length equals 12 residues. Trimming cost V 5 bases and J 6 bases, with 11 bases left between them. CDR1 and CDR2 (germline): SGHKS, YYEKEE (reference sequence). CDR3 loop: CASSLDSHGYTF. The DNA read from the CDR3 is TGTGCCAGCAGTCTTGACAGTCATGGC.

With regard to this clone: The read comes to an end 3 residues before the CDR3 does, leaving the germline J gene to fill in the end. The chain is built from TRBV19 and TRBJ1-4, with 8 nucleotides matching TRBD1. After removal of 4 bases from V and 10 bases from J, the junction contained 11 bases not matched to a gene. The CDR3 sequence is 15 residues long. Germline assignment: CDR1 LNHDA and CDR2 SQIVND (reference sequence). CDR3 sequence reads: CASSTEWTGRRKLFF. The DNA read from the CDR3 is TGTGCCAGTAGTACCGAATGGACAGGGAGACGAAAA.

In this sample, this clone turned up a few times. From the germline J gene comes the end of the CDR3, since the read stops 3 residues before it. The chain links TRBV7-2 to TRBJ2-1; 12 nucleotides align to TRBD2. Germline CDR1 SGHTA, CDR2 FQGNSA. This CDR3 is 14 amino acids long. The V and J ends lost 2 bases and 7 bases, in that order; junction bases with no gene match: 0. This CDR3 reads CASSLTSGGNEQFF. CDR3 bases read: TGTGCCAGCAGCTTAACTAGCGGGGGGAATGAG.

This clone has only a few counts. The read ends 3 residues before the CDR3 terminus; that terminus is restored from the germline J gene. The rearrangement uses TRBV5-6 and TRBJ2-7, with D possibly being TRBD1 (8 bases). The V and J ends lost 2 bases and 2 bases respectively, with 11 bases between them. The CDR3 loop spans 14 amino acids. Germline-derived CDR1 and CDR2 are SGHDT and YYEEEE. CDR3 DNA (partial): TGTGCCAGCAGCTTACAGGGGGGGACCTACGAG. Its translation: CASSLQGGTYE. The complete CDR3 protein is CASSLQGGTYEQYF. Full variable domain (remainder filled in from reference TRBV5-6 and TRBJ2-7): DAGVTQSPTHLIKTRGQQVTLRCSPKSGHDTVSWYQQALGQGPQFIFQYYEEEERQRGNFPDRFSGHQFPNYSSELNVNALLLGDSALYLCASSLQGGTYEQYFGPGTRLTVT.

The table lists this clone with a few counts. The CDR3 is cut off 3 residues early in the read; its end comes from the germline J gene. The chain carries TRBV6-4 and TRBJ2-1; a possible D gene is TRBD2 (5 bases). The germline V and J ends were trimmed by 2 bases and 1 base, with 9 bases remaining between them. The CDR3 covers 15 residues. Germline V gene lookup returns CDR1 MRHNA and CDR2 SNTAGT. The CDR3: CASSDASSSYNEQFF. The CDR3 bases that were read are TGTGCCAGCAGTGACGCTAGCAGTTCCTACAATGAG.

This clone came up a few times. A clone one base away is much larger, so this may be a read error. From the germline J gene comes the end of the CDR3, since the read stops 3 residues before it. This chain uses TRBV6-1 with TRBJ2-7, with 7 bases aligning to TRBD2. Trimming cost V 4 bases and J 4 bases; bases outside gene matches: 10. Germline V gene sequence: CDR1 MNHNS, CDR2 SASEGT. There are 15 residues in the CDR3. CDR3 DNA (partial): TGTGCCAGCAGTGTGGCGGGAGCCGCCTCGTACGAG. This sequence encodes CASSVAGAASYE. The CDR3, in full, reads CASSVAGAASYEQYF.

This clone was detected ten times or more. Sequencing ends 3 residues short of the CDR3 end; the germline J gene provides the rest. The rearrangement uses TRBV12-3 or TRBV12-4 and TRBJ2-5; TRBD2 agrees at 9 bases. There are 13 residues in the CDR3. Trimming cost V 6 bases and J 5 bases; bases outside gene matches: 4. This CDR3 is CASSAGGAETQYF. The CDR3 DNA, read in part, is TGTGCCAGCAGCGCGGGGGGGGCCGAGACC.

In its sample, this clone was seen many times. The CDR3 end falls 3 residues outside the read, so it is completed with the germline J gene. The J gene is TRBJ2-7, the V gene TRBV9; tentative D call: TRBD1 (5 bases). The CDR3 has 15 residues. Germline V gives CDR1 SGDLS, CDR2 YYNGEE. The ends were cut back, 0 bases at V and 4 bases at J, with 14 bases in the middle. CDR3 protein: CASSVAGAGPYEQYF. CDR3 bases read: TGTGCCAGCAGCGTAGCTGGGGCAGGGCCATACGAG. Using reference TRBV9 and TRBJ2-7 for the parts outside the CDR3, the full variable domain is DSGVTQTPKHLITATGQRVTLRCSPRSGDLSVYWYQQSLDQGLQFLIQYYNGEERAKGNILERFSAQQFPDLHSELNLSSLELGDSALYFCASSVAGAGPYEQYFGPGTRLTVT.

This clone was seen ten or more times. The sequenced fragment ends 3 residues before the CDR3 boundary, so the rest is inferred from the germline J gene. The gene calls are TRBV2 and TRBJ2-2; TRBD1 matches 11 bases. This CDR3 contains 13 residues. The junction had 2 bases not matched to a gene; V was cut back by 9 bases and J by 5 bases. Germline CDR1 reads SNHLY; CDR2 reads FYNNEI. CDR3 in amino acids: CARGTGGTGELFF. Incomplete CDR3 DNA: TGTGCCAGGGGGACAGGGGGAACCGGGGAG.

This clone has ten or more counts. The read is 3 residues too short to cover the CDR3 end, so that end is filled in from the germline J gene. The chain joins TRBV5-1 to TRBJ2-3, with 9 bases aligning to TRBD2. The J segment lost 0 bases and the V segment lost 4 bases, leaving 3 bases of the junction unmatched. The germline V gene has CDR1 SGHRS and CDR2 YFSETQ. The CDR3 covers 15 residues. The CDR3 bases that were read are TGCGCCAGCAGCCTAGCGGGATTTAGCACAGATACG. Translated, it gives CASSLAGFSTDT. The CDR3 reads in full as CASSLAGFSTDTQYF.

Only a few counts were recorded for this clone. Read sequence stops 3 residues before the CDR3 end, and the germline J gene provides the missing end. The V and J genes are TRBV11-3 and TRBJ2-2; no firm D call. The CDR3 is made up of 12 amino acids. V lost 4 bases to trimming and J lost 6 bases, with 6 bases between them. Germline V CDR1 and CDR2: SGHNT, YENEEA. The part of the CDR3 DNA that was read is TGTGCCAGCAGCTCCCTTCCCGGGGAG. Residues: CASSSLPGE. The entire CDR3 protein is CASSSLPGELFF.

This clone has more than one count but fewer than ten. The covered CDR3 bases are TGTGCCAGCAGCTTGCGGCCTAGCTCTGGAAACACC. This sequence encodes CASSLRPSSGNT. The CDR3 in full is CASSLRPSSGNTIYF. The V call is TRBV7-2, the J call TRBJ1-3; D gene ambiguous. The CDR3 goes on 3 residues after the read ends, and that part is filled in from the germline J gene. CDR1 SGHTA and CDR2 FQGNSA come from the germline V gene. The CDR3 length is 15 residues. Deletions cut 3 bases from V and 0 bases from J, with 9 bases between.

This clone appeared a few times. The read finishes 3 residues shy of the CDR3 end, and the germline J gene is used to complete it. The V gene is TRBV19, the J gene TRBJ2-7; tentative D call: TRBD2 (5 bases). V dropped 2 bases and J dropped 6 bases, with 14 bases sitting between them. CDR1 is LNHDA, CDR2 SQIVND, per germline (reference sequence). This CDR3 region has 14 residues. CDR3 DNA (partial): TGTGCCAGTAGTATAAAATTAACGGGGTTCGAG. Its translation: CASSIKLTGFE. In full, the CDR3 reads CASSIKLTGFEQYF.

The CDR3 is CASIRKWDTNTEAFF. CDR3 DNA (partial): TGTGCCAGCATTAGAAAATGGGACACGAACACTGAA. The V and J genes are TRBV2 and TRBJ1-1; tentatively, D is TRBD1 (6 bases). Read data end 3 residues before the CDR3 end; the end is taken from the germline J gene. Germline lookup yields CDR1 SNHLY and CDR2 FYNNEI. The CDR3 is 15 residues long. The ends were cut back, 7 bases at V and 1 base at J, with 16 bases in the middle.

A note on this clone: The missing CDR3 end, 3 residues past where the read stops, is filled in from the germline J gene. The gene calls are TRBV7-6 and TRBJ2-7; 9 nucleotides line up with TRBD1. Per the germline V gene, CDR1 is SGHVS and CDR2 is FNYEAQ. V gave up 4 bases and J gave up 2 bases; unmatched junction bases: 3. CDR3 size: 14 residues. CDR3 sequence: CASSSGQGPYEQYF. Partial CDR3 DNA: TGTGCCAGCAGCTCGGGACAGGGACCCTACGAG.